This is a list of T cell receptor beta chains from one sample in a study of cytomegalovirus exposure and HLA in healthy donors. Profiling relied on immunoSEQ multiplex PCR, and the TCRdb table lists in-frame clones only, not all of them. The sample records 150,000 to 200,000 clones, about 86% being singletons. The specimen was PBMCs. The source is a woman aged 25 to 39 in good health and CMV-seronegative. The CDR3 runs from the conserved cysteine through the conserved F or W. The D gene is left open where the match is weak. Rows give clone size only sometimes, using once, few, many, or a class for an expanded clone.

>TRBV28|-|-|TRBJ2-7
TGTGCCAGCAGTTTACCAGGGGTGACCTACGAGCAGTACTTC
CASSLPGVTYEQYF
>TRBV25-1|-|few|TRBJ2-7
TGTGCCAGCAGTGAATTTGGGAGCTACGAGCAGTACTTC
CASSEFGSYEQYF
>TRBV6-5|TRBD1|-|TRBJ1-6
TGTGCCAGCAGATCAGGACAGGCACCCCTCCACTTT
CASRSGQAPLHF
>TRBV27|-|once|TRBJ1-5
TGTGCCAGCACCCGATGGGGGGGAGATCAGCCCCAGCATTTT
CASTRWGGDQPQHF
>TRBV28|-|-|TRBJ2-7
TGTGCCAGCAGTTCGAGCTACGAGCAGTACTTC
CASSSSYEQYF
>TRBV15|-|-|TRBJ1-2
TGTGCCACCAGCAGAGCGGCGGCGACCCTACTCTTC
CATSRAAATLLF
>TRBV6-6|-|-|TRBJ2-2
TGTGCCAGCAGTGATAATAGGGGCGGGGAGCTGTTTTTT
CASSDNRGGELFF
>TRBV11-2|TRBD1|few|TRBJ1-1
TGTGCCAGCCGAAGGAGACAGGGAACGAACACTGAAGCTTTCTTT
CASRRRQGTNTEAFF
>TRBV7-6|-|-|TRBJ1-3
TGTGCCAGCAGCCCGGTCCACGGAAACACCATATATTTT
CASSPVHGNTIYF
>TRBV18|TRBD1|-|TRBJ2-5
TGTGCCAGCTCACCAGCCGGACAGGAAGAGACCCAGTACTTC
CASSPAGQEETQYF
>TRBV5-1|TRBD1|-|TRBJ2-7
TGCGCCAGCAGCTTGGGGGACAGATCCTACGAGCAGTACTTC
CASSLGDRSYEQYF
>TRBV5-1|-|-|TRBJ2-1
TGCGCCAGCAGCTTGGCTTTAAACTCCTACAATGAGCAGTTCTTC
CASSLALNSYNEQFF
>TRBV12-2|-|-|TRBJ2-7
TGTGCAAGTCGCTTGGACTCCGACGAGCAGTACTTC
CASRLDSDEQYF
>TRBV28|-|-|TRBJ2-7
TGTGCCAGCAGTCCCGCCCAGGGGTTCGAGCAGTACTTC
CASSPAQGFEQYF
>TRBV10-3|TRBD1|-|TRBJ2-7
TGTGCCATCAGTGAGTCGACAGGGGTTGGTGAGCAGTACTTC
CAISESTGVGEQYF
>TRBV14|TRBD1|-|TRBJ1-2
TGTGCCAGCAGCTCTCAGGGGGCATCGGGCTACACCTTC
CASSSQGASGYTF
>TRBV28|TRBD1|-|TRBJ1-6
TGTGCCAGCAGTTTCCCCCCGGGACAGTATAATTCACCCCTCCACTTT
CASSFPPGQYNSPLHF
>TRBV27|TRBD1|-|TRBJ1-2
TGTGCCAGCAGTGTACAGGGGAGCGCCTATGGCTACACCTTC
CASSVQGSAYGYTF
>TRBV11-2|TRBD2|-|TRBJ2-7
TGTGCCAGCAGCTTTAATAGCGGGAGTTACGAGCAGTACTTC
CASSFNSGSYEQYF
>TRBV4-3|-|-|TRBJ1-3
TGCGCCAGCAGCCAAGATTTTGTCGTGACAGACGGAAGAAACACCATATATTTT
CASSQDFVVTDGRNTIYF
>TRBV19|TRBD2|few|TRBJ2-3
TGTGCCAGTAGTCGGCAGCTAGCGGGAGGTACGCAGTATTTT
CASSRQLAGGTQYF
>TRBV7-2|-|-|TRBJ2-5
TGTGCCAGCAGCAGGGGGCTTGCGGGGATGGAGACCCAGTACTTC
CASSRGLAGMETQYF